This TCR beta chain derives from a study of T cell changes during pregnancy in multiple sclerosis (dated by TCRdb to about 2019). For context, the study as a whole: Changes in the T cell repertoire over the course of pregnancy were examined in this study in women with multiple sclerosis.

Receptors were amplified or captured by the immunoSEQ multiplex PCR assay. TCRdb stores this immuneACCESS table with in-frame sequences only. Part of the clones is absent; in the studies checked, under half of the shortfall reflects unresolved V genes, and no reason is known for the rest. Counted in this sample were around 80,000 clones; under 95% of them appeared once. The ten biggest clones cover 2.6% of the sample. CDR1 SGDLS and CDR2 YYNGEE were looked up in the germline V gene. Spanning cysteine to phenylalanine, the CDR3 consists of 16 amino acids. Only the CDR3 DNA stays, 48 bases, in frame from base 1. A distance of 17 bases separates the germline ends of V and J, which lose 4 bases and 2 bases respectively. About this clone: Its antigen is unknown. No qualities accompany the bases; no much larger clone lies one base away.

Sequencing used peripheral blood, obtained before pregnancy. Rearrangement joined TRBV9 to TRBJ2-3; TRBD1 could be the D gene, as 6 bases match. The TCR sequence derives from a female donor with multiple sclerosis, enrolled in a pregnancy study. This receptor carries the CDR3 CASSFPRQGNTDTQYF. The nucleotide sequence reads as follows: TGTGCCAGCAGCTTCCCCCGGCAGGGGAACACAGATACGCAGTATTTT.